Included here is one T cell receptor (beta chain) sequence, with context. The target antigen is unknown. The identical CDR3 is also encoded by other nucleotide sequences in the sample. Profiling relied on immunoSEQ multiplex PCR, and the TCRdb table lists in-frame clones only, not all of them. This table holds just over 95,000 clones, almost 90% found once. CDR1 MNHNS and CDR2 SASEGT come from the germline V gene. V lost 7 bases, J lost 5 bases, and 11 bases lay in between. The CDR3 is made up of 12 amino acids. The source of the sample is a study of OX40 agonist ivuxolimab in advanced cancers. Across the study: Under the entry rules, prior anti-PD-1, anti-PD-L1 or anti-CTLA-4 therapy was allowed, and approximately 40% had some.

Study conclusions and caveats: Relative to CD4+, CD8+ T cells held more expanded clones on average. Clonal expansion was seen in CD4+ and CD8+ blood T cells by week 6 at 0.1 to 3.0 mg/kg.

The rearrangement uses TRBV6-1 and TRBJ1-1; D is undetermined. The source of this sequence is an adult with an advanced solid tumor such as melanoma, head and neck, liver or kidney cancer. Source: CD4+ or CD8+ T cells sorted from blood, taken in a trial of the OX40 agonist ivuxolimab. The CDR3 DNA is TGTGCCAGCACCGGACTGGGGACTGAAGCTTTCTTT. It translates to CASTGLGTEAFF.